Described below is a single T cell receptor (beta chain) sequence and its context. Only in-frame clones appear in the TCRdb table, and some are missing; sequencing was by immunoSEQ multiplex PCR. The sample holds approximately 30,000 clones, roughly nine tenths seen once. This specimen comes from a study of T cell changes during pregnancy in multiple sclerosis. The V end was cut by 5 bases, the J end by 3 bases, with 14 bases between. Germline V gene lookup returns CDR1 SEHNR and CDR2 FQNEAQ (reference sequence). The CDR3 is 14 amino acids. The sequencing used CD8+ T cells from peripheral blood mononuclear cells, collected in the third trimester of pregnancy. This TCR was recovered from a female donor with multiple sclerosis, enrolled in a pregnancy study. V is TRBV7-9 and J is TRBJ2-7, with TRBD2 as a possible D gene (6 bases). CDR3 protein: CASSGGTGDYEQYF. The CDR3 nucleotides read TGTGCCAGCAGCGGGGGGACGGGGGACTACGAGCAGTACTTC.